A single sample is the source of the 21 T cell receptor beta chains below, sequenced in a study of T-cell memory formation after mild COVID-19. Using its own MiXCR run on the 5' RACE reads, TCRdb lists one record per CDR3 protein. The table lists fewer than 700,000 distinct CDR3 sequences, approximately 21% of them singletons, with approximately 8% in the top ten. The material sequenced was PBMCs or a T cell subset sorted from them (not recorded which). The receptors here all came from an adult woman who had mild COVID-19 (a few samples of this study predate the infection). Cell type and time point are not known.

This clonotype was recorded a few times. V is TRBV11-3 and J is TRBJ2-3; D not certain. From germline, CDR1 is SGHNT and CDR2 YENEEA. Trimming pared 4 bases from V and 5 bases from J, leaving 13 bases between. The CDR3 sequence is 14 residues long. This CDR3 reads CASSSFRPGDTQYF. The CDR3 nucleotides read TGTGCCAGCAGCTCGTTTCGACCTGGAGATACGCAGTATTTT.

The CDR3 nucleotides are TGTGCCAGCAGCCCACTACCTGGGAACACTGAAGCTTTCTTT. Translating it yields CASSPLPGNTEAFF. The chain has TRBV5-6 and TRBJ1-1; D remains ambiguous. V lost 4 bases, J lost 1 base, and 11 bases lay in between. The CDR3 totals 14 residues. Germline V gene sequence: CDR1 SGHDT, CDR2 YYEEEE. Based on the CDR3 plus reference TRBV5-6 and TRBJ1-1, the full variable domain is DAGVTQSPTHLIKTRGQQVTLRCSPKSGHDTVSWYQQALGQGPQFIFQYYEEEERQRGNFPDRFSGHQFPNYSSELNVNALLLGDSALYLCASSPLPGNTEAFFGQGTRLTVV.

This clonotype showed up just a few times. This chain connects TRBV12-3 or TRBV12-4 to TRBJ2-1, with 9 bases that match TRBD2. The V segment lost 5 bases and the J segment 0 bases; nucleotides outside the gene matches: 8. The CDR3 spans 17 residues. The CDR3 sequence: CASSRRKTSGSYNEQFF. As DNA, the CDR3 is TGTGCCAGCAGTAGACGAAAGACTAGCGGCTCCTACAATGAGCAGTTCTTC.

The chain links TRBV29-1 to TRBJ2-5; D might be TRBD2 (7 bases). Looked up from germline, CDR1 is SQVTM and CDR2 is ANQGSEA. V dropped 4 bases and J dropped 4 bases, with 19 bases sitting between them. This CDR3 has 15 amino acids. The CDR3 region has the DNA TGCAGCGTTGGTAAAGTGGACCGGGGGGCAGAGACCCAGTACTTC. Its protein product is CSVGKVDRGAETQYF.

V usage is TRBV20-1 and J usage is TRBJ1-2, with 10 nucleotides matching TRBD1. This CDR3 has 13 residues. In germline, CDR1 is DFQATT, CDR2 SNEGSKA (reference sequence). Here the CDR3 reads CGDPGQGNYGYTF. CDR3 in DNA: TGCGGGGATCCGGGACAGGGGAACTATGGCTACACCTTC.

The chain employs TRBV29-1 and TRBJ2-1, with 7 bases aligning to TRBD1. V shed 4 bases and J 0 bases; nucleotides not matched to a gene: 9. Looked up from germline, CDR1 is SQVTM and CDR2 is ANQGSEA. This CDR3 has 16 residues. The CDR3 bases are TGCAGCGTTGGAGGGGGCGACGTGAGCTCCTACAATGAGCAGTTCTTC. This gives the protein CSVGGGDVSSYNEQFF.

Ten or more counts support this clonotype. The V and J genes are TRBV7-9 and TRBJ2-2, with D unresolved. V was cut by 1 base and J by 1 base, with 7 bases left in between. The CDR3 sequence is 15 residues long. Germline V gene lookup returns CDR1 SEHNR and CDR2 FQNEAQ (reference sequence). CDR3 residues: CASSLVAVNTGELFF. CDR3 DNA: TGTGCCAGCAGCTTAGTGGCGGTGAACACCGGGGAGCTGTTTTTT.

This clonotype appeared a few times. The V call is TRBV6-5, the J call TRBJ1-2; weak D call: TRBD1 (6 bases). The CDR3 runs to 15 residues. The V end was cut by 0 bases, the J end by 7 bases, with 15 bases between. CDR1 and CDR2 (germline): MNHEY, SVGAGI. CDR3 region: CASSYSTGTSGGYTF. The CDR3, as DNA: TGTGCCAGCAGTTACTCGACTGGGACATCGGGTGGCTACACCTTC.

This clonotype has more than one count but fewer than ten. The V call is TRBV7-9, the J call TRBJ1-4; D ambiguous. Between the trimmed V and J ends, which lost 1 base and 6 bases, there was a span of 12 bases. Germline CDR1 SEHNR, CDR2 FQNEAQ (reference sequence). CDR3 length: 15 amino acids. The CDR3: CASSLEGGLHEKLFF. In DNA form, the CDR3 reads TGTGCCAGCAGCTTAGAGGGAGGACTTCATGAAAAACTGTTTTTT.

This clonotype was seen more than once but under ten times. CDR3 bases: TGTGCCAGTAGTGTCGCCCATTGGGAGACCCAGTACTTC. Amino acid sequence: CASSVAHWETQYF. The rearrangement links TRBV19 to TRBJ2-5; D ambiguous. V was clipped by 5 bases and J by 5 bases, with 12 bases between them. The CDR3 is 13 residues long. The V gene's germline CDR1 is LNHDA and CDR2 SQIVND (reference sequence).

This chain's CDR3 is CASSSGAGANEKLFF. The CDR3 DNA is TGTGCCAGCAGCTCAGGAGCAGGGGCTAATGAAAAACTGTTTTTT. The chain links TRBV7-9 to TRBJ1-4; tentative D call: TRBD1 (6 bases). CDR3 length equals 15 residues. The germline CDR1 and CDR2 sequences are SEHNR and FQNEAQ (reference sequence). Between the trimmed V and J ends, which lost 4 bases and 3 bases, there was a span of 12 bases.

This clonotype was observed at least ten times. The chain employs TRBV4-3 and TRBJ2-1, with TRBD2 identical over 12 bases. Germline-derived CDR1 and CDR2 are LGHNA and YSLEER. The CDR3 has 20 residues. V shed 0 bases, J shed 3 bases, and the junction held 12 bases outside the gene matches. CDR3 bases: TGCGCCAGCAGCCAAGATCCCGGACTAGCGGGATGGGCAGGCTACAATGAGCAGTTCTTC. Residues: CASSQDPGLAGWAGYNEQFF.

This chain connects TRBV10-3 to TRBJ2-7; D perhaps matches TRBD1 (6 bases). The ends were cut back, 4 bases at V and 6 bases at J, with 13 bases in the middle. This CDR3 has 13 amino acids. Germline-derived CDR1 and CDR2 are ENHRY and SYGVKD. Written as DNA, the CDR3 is TGTGCCATCAGTGCCATACAGGGAATCGAGCAGTACTTC. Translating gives CAISAIQGIEQYF.

The CDR3 region has the DNA TGCAGTGCCGTCACAGGATCTAGGGAGGGTCAGCCCCAGCATTTT. Residues: CSAVTGSREGQPQHF. The chain links TRBV20-1 to TRBJ1-5; maybe TRBD1 (5 bases). The V gene lost 6 bases and the J gene lost 6 bases, with 21 bases spanning the gap. Germline-derived CDR1 and CDR2 are DFQATT and SNEGSKA (reference sequence). The CDR3 has 15 residues.

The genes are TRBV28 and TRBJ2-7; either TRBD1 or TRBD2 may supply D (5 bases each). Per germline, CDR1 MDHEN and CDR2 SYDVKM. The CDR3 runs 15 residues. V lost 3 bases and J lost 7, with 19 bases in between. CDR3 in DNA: TGTGCCAGCAGTTTCGTGGGCCGGGACGCTGGGGAGCAGTACTTC. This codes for CASSFVGRDAGEQYF.

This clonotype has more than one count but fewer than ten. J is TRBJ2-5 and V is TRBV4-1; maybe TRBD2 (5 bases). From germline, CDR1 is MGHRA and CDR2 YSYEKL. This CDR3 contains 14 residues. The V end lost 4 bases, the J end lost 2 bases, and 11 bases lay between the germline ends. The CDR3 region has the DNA TGCGCCAGCAGCCTCGGGGATGGACAAGAGACCCAGTACTTC. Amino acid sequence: CASSLGDGQETQYF.

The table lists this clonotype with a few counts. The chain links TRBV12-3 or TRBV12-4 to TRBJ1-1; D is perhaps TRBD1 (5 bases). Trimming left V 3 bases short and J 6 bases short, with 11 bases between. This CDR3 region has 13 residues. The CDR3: CASSLLWGPEAFF. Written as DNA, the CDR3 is TGTGCCAGCAGTTTGCTGTGGGGCCCTGAAGCTTTCTTT.

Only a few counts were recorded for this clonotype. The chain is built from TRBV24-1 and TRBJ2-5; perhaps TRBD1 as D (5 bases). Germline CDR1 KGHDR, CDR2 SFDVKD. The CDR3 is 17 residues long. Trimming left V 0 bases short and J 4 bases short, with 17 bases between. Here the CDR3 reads CATSDLKDNASGETQYF. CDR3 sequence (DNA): TGTGCCACCAGTGATTTGAAGGACAACGCTTCTGGAGAGACCCAGTACTTC.

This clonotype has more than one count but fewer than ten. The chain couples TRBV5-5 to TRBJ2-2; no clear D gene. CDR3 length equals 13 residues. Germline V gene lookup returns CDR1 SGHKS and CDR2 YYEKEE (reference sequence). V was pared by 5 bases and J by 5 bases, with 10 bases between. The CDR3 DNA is TGTGCCAGCAGACCTAGAGTTACCGGGGAGCTGTTTTTT. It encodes CASRPRVTGELFF.

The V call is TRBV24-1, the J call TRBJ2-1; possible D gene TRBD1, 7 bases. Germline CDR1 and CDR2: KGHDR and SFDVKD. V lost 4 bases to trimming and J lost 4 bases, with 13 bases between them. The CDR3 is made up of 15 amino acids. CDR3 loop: CATSDGGQIYNEQFF. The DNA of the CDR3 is TGTGCCACCAGTGACGGGGGACAGATATACAATGAGCAGTTCTTC.

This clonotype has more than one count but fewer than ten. CDR3 nucleotides: TGTGCCAGCAGGATTAGCGGGAGAAACTACGAGCAGTACTTC. Encoded protein: CASRISGRNYEQYF. The chain has TRBV6-6 and TRBJ2-7, with 9 bases identical to TRBD2. Germline CDR1 MNHNY, CDR2 SVGAGI (reference sequence). V lost 6 bases to trimming and J lost 3 bases; unmatched junction nucleotides: 6. The CDR3 extends over 14 amino acids.